Listed below are T cell receptor beta chains from one sample, sequenced in a study of early T cells in non-severe SARS-CoV-2 infection. TCRdb analysed the 5' RACE reads with MiXCR anew, one entry per CDR3 protein. The table includes more than 25,000 distinct CDR3 sequences, 4.6% detected once. The sample was whole blood, taken at baseline. These receptors came from an adult who was a healthcare worker with PCR-confirmed SARS-CoV-2 infection or an uninfected control (not recorded which). CDR3s include the opening cysteine and the closing phenylalanine or tryptophan. Each record gives: V gene, J gene, D gene, clone size, CDR3 protein, CDR3 DNA. A D gene is named only where the DNA matches it firmly. The listing skips clone size in some rows; elsewhere it reads once, few, many or a size class.

V gene: TRBV5-1; J gene: TRBJ2-5; D gene: TRBD2; clone size: many; CDR3 protein: CASRTSVQETQYF; CDR3 DNA: TGCGCCAGCAGAACTAGCGTTCAAGAGACCCAGTACTTC
V gene: TRBV3-1; J gene: TRBJ1-3; D gene: TRBD1; clone size: many; CDR3 protein: CASSRDSFSGNTIYF; CDR3 DNA: TGTGCCAGCAGCCGGGACAGCTTCTCTGGAAACACCATATATTTT
V gene: TRBV24-1; J gene: TRBJ2-1; D gene: TRBD1; clone size: many; CDR3 protein: CATSDPLGTGDNEQFF; CDR3 DNA: TGTGCCACCAGTGACCCTCTCGGGACAGGGGACAATGAGCAGTTCTTC
V gene: TRBV29-1; J gene: TRBJ1-3; D gene: -; clone size: many; CDR3 protein: CSVVYKGNTIYF; CDR3 DNA: TGCAGCGTTGTGTACAAAGGAAACACCATATATTTT
V gene: TRBV24-1; J gene: TRBJ1-1; D gene: -; clone size: -; CDR3 protein: CATSDHRQDMNTEAFF; CDR3 DNA: TGTGCCACCAGTGACCACAGACAGGACATGAACACTGAAGCTTTCTTT
V gene: TRBV9; J gene: TRBJ2-5; D gene: -; clone size: many; CDR3 protein: CASSVTQGRGETQYF; CDR3 DNA: TGTGCCAGCAGCGTAACGCAGGGAAGGGGAGAGACCCAGTACTTC
V gene: TRBV27; J gene: TRBJ2-1; D gene: -; clone size: many; CDR3 protein: CASSLWGDEQFF; CDR3 DNA: TGTGCCAGCAGTTTGTGGGGGGATGAGCAGTTCTTC
V gene: TRBV12-3/TRBV12-4; J gene: TRBJ2-7; D gene: TRBD1; clone size: many; CDR3 protein: CASSTTGRYEQYF; CDR3 DNA: TGTGCCAGCAGTACGACAGGGCGCTACGAGCAGTACTTC
V gene: TRBV29-1; J gene: TRBJ1-1; D gene: -; clone size: few; CDR3 protein: CSVLKGEGEAFF; CDR3 DNA: TGCAGCGTCCTTAAAGGGGAAGGTGAAGCTTTCTTT
V gene: TRBV24-1; J gene: TRBJ2-3; D gene: TRBD2; clone size: many; CDR3 protein: CATSMTGGSTDTQYF; CDR3 DNA: TGTGCCACCAGTATGACGGGAGGAAGCACAGATACGCAGTATTTT